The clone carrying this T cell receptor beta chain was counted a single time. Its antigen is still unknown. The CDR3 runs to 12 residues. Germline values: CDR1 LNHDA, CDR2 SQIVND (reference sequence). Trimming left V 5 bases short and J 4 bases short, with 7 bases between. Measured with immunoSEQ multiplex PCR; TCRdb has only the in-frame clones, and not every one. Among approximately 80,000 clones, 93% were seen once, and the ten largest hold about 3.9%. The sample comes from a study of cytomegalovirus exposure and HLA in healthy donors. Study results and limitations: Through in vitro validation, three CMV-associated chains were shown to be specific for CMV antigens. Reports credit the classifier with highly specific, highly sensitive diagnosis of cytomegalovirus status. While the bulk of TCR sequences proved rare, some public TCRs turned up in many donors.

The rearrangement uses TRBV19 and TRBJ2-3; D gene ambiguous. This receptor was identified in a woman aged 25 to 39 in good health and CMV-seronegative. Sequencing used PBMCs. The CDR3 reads CASSFLADTQYF. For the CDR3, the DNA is TGTGCCAGTAGTTTTTTAGCAGATACGCAGTATTTT.